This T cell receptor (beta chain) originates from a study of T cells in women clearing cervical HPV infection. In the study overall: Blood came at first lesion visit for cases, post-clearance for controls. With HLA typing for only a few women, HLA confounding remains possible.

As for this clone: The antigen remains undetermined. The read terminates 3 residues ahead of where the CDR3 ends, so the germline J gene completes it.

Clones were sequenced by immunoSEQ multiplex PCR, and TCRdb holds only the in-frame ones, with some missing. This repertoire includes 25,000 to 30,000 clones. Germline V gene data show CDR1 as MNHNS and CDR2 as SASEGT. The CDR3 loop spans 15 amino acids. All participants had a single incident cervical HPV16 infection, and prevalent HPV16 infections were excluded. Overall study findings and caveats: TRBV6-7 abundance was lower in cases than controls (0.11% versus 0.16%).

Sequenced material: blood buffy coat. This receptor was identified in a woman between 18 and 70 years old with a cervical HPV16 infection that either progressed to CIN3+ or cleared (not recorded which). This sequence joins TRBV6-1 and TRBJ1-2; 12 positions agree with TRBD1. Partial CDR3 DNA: TGTGCCAGCAGTGACGCGGGACAGGGGGCAGGGGGC. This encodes CASSDAGQGAGG. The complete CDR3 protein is CASSDAGQGAGGYTF.